This T cell receptor (beta chain) is from a study of early T cells in non-severe SARS-CoV-2 infection. Study-level information: Sequencing of bulk RNA from unsorted whole blood was done, without chain pairing. Notes on the study in general: VDJdb matches were skewed toward anti-spike CD8 T cell responses.

This clonotype was counted ten times or more. The antigen remains unidentified. Unique molecular identifier tags were affixed to discrete cDNA molecules. TCRdb recomputed calls from the 5' RACE reads with MiXCR, one row per CDR3 protein. Of around 50,000 distinct CDR3 sequences listed, roughly 6.2% were seen once; the top ten hold 3% to 4%. The length of the CDR3 is 13 residues. Germline-derived CDR1 and CDR2 are MDHEN and SYDVKM. Trimming removed 10 bases from V and 0 bases from J, with 9 bases in between. This receptor was identified in an adult who was a healthcare worker with PCR-confirmed SARS-CoV-2 infection or an uninfected control (not recorded which). The chain carries TRBV28 and TRBJ1-4; D remains ambiguous. The sample taken for sequencing was whole blood. The CDR3 DNA reads TGTGCCACCCTACGCGCAACTAATGAAAAACTGTTTTTT. This codes for CATLRATNEKLFF.